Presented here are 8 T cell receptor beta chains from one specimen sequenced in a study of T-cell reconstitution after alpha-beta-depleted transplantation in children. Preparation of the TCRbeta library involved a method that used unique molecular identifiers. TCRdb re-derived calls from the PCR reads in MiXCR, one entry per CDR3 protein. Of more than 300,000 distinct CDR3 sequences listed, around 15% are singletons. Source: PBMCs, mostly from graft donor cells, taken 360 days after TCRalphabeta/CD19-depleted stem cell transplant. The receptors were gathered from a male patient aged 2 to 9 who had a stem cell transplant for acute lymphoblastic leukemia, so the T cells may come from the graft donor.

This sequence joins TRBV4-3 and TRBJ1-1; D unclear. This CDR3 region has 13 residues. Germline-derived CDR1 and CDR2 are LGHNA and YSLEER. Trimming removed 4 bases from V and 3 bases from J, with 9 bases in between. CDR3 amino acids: CASSPTADTEAFF. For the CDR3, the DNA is TGCGCCAGCAGCCCCACAGCAGACACTGAAGCTTTCTTT.

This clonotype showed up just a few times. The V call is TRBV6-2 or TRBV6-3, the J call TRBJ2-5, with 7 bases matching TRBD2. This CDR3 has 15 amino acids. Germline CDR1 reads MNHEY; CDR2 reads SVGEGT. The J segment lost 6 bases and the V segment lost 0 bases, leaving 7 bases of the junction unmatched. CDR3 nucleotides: TGTGCCAGCAGTTACTCGGGCGGGAGAGGAAAGACCCAGTACTTC. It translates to CASSYSGGRGKTQYF.

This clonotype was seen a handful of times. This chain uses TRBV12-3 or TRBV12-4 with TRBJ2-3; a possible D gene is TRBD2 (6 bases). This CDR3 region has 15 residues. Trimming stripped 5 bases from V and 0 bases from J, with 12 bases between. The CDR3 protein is CASSGLAISTDTQYF. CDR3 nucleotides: TGTGCCAGCAGTGGCCTAGCGATCAGCACAGATACGCAGTATTTT.

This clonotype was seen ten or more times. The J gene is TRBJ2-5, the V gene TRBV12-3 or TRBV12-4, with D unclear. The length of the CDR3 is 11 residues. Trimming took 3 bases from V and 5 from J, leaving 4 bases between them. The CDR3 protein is CASSFSETQYF. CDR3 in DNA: TGTGCCAGCAGTTTCTCTGAGACCCAGTACTTC.

Here the CDR3 DNA reads TGTGCCAGCAGTTACGGACTAGCGGCCTACGAGCAGTACTTC. This translates into CASSYGLAAYEQYF. The genes are TRBV5-4 and TRBJ2-7; TRBD2 matches 10 bases. CDR1 and CDR2 (germline): SGHNT, YYREEE (reference sequence). J lost 2 bases, V lost 5 bases, and 4 bases had no gene match. The CDR3 is 14 amino acids.

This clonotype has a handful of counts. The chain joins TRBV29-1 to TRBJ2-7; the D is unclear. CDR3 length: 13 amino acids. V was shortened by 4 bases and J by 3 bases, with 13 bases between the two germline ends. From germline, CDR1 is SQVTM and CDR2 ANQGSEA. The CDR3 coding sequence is TGCAGCGTTGGGACGGGTAAGGACTACGAGCAGTACTTC. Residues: CSVGTGKDYEQYF.

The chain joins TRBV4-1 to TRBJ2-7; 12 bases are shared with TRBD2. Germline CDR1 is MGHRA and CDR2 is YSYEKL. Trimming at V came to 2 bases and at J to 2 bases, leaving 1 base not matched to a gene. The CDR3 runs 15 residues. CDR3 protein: CASSQRLAGAYEQYF. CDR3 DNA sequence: TGCGCCAGCAGCCAACGACTAGCGGGAGCCTACGAGCAGTACTTC.

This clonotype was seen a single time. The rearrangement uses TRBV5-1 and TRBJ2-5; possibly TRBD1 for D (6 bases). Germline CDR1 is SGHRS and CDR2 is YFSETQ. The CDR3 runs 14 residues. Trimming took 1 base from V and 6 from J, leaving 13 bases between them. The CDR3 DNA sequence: TGCGCCAGCAGCTTGAAGGGGGAAGGGAAGACCCAGTACTTC. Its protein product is CASSLKGEGKTQYF.